This T cell receptor beta chain was captured in a study of cytomegalovirus exposure and HLA in healthy donors. Regarding the study as a whole: A list of approximately 160 TCR beta chains associated with cytomegalovirus was given.

Worth noting for this clone: Its antigen is not identified.

Trimming removed 0 bases from V and 10 bases from J, with 11 bases in between. The germline gives CDR1 LGHNA, CDR2 YNFKEQ. The length of the CDR3 is 13 residues. With 60 Vbeta and 13 Jbeta primers, the PCR was carried out. Profiling relied on immunoSEQ multiplex PCR, and the TCRdb table lists in-frame clones only, not all of them. The sample yields 150,000 to 200,000 clones, approximately 80% seen once. The clonotype originates from a man aged 50 or older in good health and CMV-seropositive. The chain employs TRBV4-2 and TRBJ2-3; no reliable D call. The sequencing input was PBMCs. CDR3 protein: CASSQESRYAQYF. The CDR3 coding sequence is TGTGCCAGCAGCCAAGAGTCGCGGTATGCGCAGTATTTT.